A single sample is the source of the 8 T cell receptor beta chains below, sequenced in a study of radiation and T cells in renal cell carcinoma. Produced via immunoSEQ multiplex PCR; TCRdb's table is partial and in-frame only. The repertoire holds around 99,000 clones, with around 80% as singletons. As to time point: blood 4 weeks post-SBRT, at nephrectomy. The treatment here: 15 Gy SBRT to primary tumor, nephrectomy 4 weeks later. Sequences were derived from blood, sampled from a patient whose treatment included radiotherapy and nephrectomy. The receptors shown here come from a man between 60 and 70 years old with renal cell carcinoma.

The genes are TRBV27 and TRBJ2-7; TRBD1 is a possible D gene (6 bases). Looked up from germline, CDR1 is MNHEY and CDR2 is SMNVEV (reference sequence). V was shortened by 2 bases and J by 2 bases, with 16 bases between the two germline ends. The CDR3 covers 16 residues. In DNA, the CDR3 is TGTGCCAGCAGTTTAGACGGTCAGGGGTTCCCCTACGAGCAGTACTTC. Protein: CASSLDGQGFPYEQYF.

V is TRBV15 and J is TRBJ2-7; 8 bases align to TRBD2. This CDR3 region has 14 residues. Trimming at V came to 5 bases and at J to 4 bases, leaving 7 bases not matched to a gene. Looked up from germline, CDR1 is LNHNV and CDR2 is YYDKDF (reference sequence). CDR3 protein: CATSPIAGRYEQYF. The CDR3 DNA reads TGTGCCACCAGCCCAATAGCGGGAAGGTACGAGCAGTACTTC.

The V gene is TRBV5-4, the J gene TRBJ2-5; TRBD2 agrees at 8 bases. V was pared by 1 base and J by 5 bases, with 4 bases of the junction left unmatched. Germline loops: CDR1 SGHNT, CDR2 YYREEE (reference sequence). The CDR3 consists of 14 residues. The CDR3 reads CASSLRSGGETQYF. For the CDR3, the DNA is TGTGCCAGCAGCTTGAGGTCGGGGGGGGAGACCCAGTACTTC.

The chain combines TRBV27 with TRBJ2-3; perhaps TRBD2 as D (5 bases). In germline, CDR1 is MNHEY, CDR2 SMNVEV (reference sequence). V lost 0 bases and J lost 3, with 13 bases in between. The CDR3 length is 16 residues. The CDR3 is CASSLSRAILTDTQYF. CDR3 DNA: TGTGCCAGCAGTTTATCGCGGGCCATCCTTACAGATACGCAGTATTTT.

V and J are TRBV4-3 and TRBJ2-3; D may be TRBD2 (6 bases). This CDR3 has 18 amino acids. The germline gives CDR1 LGHNA, CDR2 YSLEER. V lost 3 bases and J 0 bases, leaving 19 bases between the germline ends. In nucleotides, the CDR3 is TGCGCCAGCAGCCAGACAAGAGGGACTCCCTTTAGCACAGATACGCAGTATTTT. Its translation: CASSQTRGTPFSTDTQYF.

This chain joins TRBV28 and TRBJ2-7, with TRBD1 matching over 9 bases. J was trimmed by 6 bases and V by 6 bases; bases with no gene match: 6. The CDR3 sequence is 13 residues long. Germline V CDR1 and CDR2: MDHEN, SYDVKM. The CDR3 DNA follows: TGTGCCAGCAGCCGGACAGGGGTAGGCGAGCAGTACTTC. Translation: CASSRTGVGEQYF.

This CDR3 reads CASSLGPRGTEAFF. The CDR3 bases are TGTGCCAGCAGCTTAGGCCCGAGGGGCACTGAAGCTTTCTTT. This chain connects TRBV7-9 to TRBJ1-1; D may be TRBD1 (5 bases). The CDR3 loop spans 14 amino acids. V lost 1 base and J 4 bases, leaving 10 bases between the germline ends. Germline lookup yields CDR1 SEHNR and CDR2 FQNEAQ (reference sequence). Combining the CDR3 with reference TRBV7-9 and TRBJ1-1 gives the whole variable domain DTGVSQNPRHKITKRGQNVTFRCDPISEHNRLYWYRQTLGQGPEFLTYFQNEAQLEKSRLLSDRFSAERPKGSFSTLEIQRTEQGDSAMYLCASSLGPRGTEAFFGQGTRLTVV.

For the CDR3, the DNA is TGTGCCAGCAGCCCCGGCGGCGGGAGGGCCCAAGAGACCCAGTACTTC. Encoded protein: CASSPGGGRAQETQYF. This chain connects TRBV7-7 to TRBJ2-5; 9 positions match TRBD2. Germline loops: CDR1 SSHAT, CDR2 FNYEAQ (reference sequence). The CDR3 contains 16 residues. V dropped 5 bases and J dropped 1; count of bases not matched to a gene: 8.